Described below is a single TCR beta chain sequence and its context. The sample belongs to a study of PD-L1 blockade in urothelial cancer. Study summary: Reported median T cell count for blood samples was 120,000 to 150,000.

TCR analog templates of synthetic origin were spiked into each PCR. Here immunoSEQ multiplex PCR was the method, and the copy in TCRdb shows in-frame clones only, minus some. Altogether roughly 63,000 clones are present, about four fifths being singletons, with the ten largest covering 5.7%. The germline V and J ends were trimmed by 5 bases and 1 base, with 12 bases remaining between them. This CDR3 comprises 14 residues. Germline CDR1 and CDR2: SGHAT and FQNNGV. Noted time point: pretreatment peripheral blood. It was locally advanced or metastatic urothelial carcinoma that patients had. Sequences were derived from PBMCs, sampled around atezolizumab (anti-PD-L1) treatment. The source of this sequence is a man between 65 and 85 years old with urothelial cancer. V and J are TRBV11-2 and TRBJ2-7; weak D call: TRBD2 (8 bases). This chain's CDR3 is CASSRGGQSYEQYF. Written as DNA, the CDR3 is TGTGCCAGCAGCCGGGGGGGACAGTCCTACGAGCAGTACTTC.